The clone carrying this T cell receptor (beta chain) was found many times. Its matching antigen is unknown. This entry is derived from a study of CD8+CD57+ T cells in acquired aplastic anemia. Study summary: DNA per sorted CD4+ or CD8+ sample ranged about 0.2 to 30 ug, averaging roughly 3.5 ug. Healthy donors averaged roughly 11 million reads for CD4+ cells.

Broader study findings: About 30 CD8+ CDR3 sequences occurred in both the patients and the controls.

The template used for profiling TCR beta VDJ and CDR3 was genomic DNA. TCRdb itself ran the reads through MiXCR, one entry per CDR3 protein. The sample includes around 150,000 distinct CDR3 sequences, around 41% of them seen just once. There are 15 residues in the CDR3. V lost 0 bases, J lost 7 bases, and 13 bases lay in between. CDR1 MGHRA and CDR2 YSYEKL come from the germline V gene. This clonotype originated in a human donor in good health, serving as a control. Sequences were obtained from sorted CD4+, CD8+, or CD8+CD57+ T cells (not recorded which) from PBMCs. The gene calls are TRBV4-1 and TRBJ2-1; no definite D call. The CDR3 loop reads CASSQDLGRMNEQFF. DNA of the CDR3: TGCGCCAGCAGCCAAGATCTGGGCAGGATGAATGAGCAGTTCTTC.